A selection of T cell receptor beta chains follows, all from one sample in a study of shared clonotypes between healthy human individuals. TCRdb keeps only in-frame clones here, not all; method: immunoSEQ multiplex PCR. Seen here are roughly 640,000 clones, 97% observed once, and the top ten hold roughly 0.05%. The sample consisted of naive CD4+ T cells sorted from blood. These receptors originate from a woman in her twenties or thirties in good health. Each CDR3 is given with its conserved first and last residue. D genes are given only for firm matches. Expanded clones get a size class; other rows say once, few or many, or leave the size out.

NA	TRBJ1-1	TRBV2	NA	TGTGCCAGCAGTGTTGGGAAGGGGGATATGAACACTGAAGCTTTCTTT	CASSVGKGDMNTEAFF
NA	TRBJ2-3	TRBV27	TRBD2	TGTGCCACCCGGACTAGCGGGACAGATACGCAGTATTTT	CATRTSGTDTQYF
NA	TRBJ1-4	TRBV5-1	NA	TGCGCCAGCAGCTTGACAGGCGCAACTAATGAAAAACTGTTTTTT	CASSLTGATNEKLFF
NA	TRBJ2-7	TRBV5-4	NA	TGTGCCAGCAGCATTCCCTCCGCGGAGCAGCGATACGAGCAGTACTTC	CASSIPSAEQRYEQYF
NA	TRBJ2-3	TRBV11-2	TRBD2	TGTGCCAGCAGCTTAGGGCTTAGCGGGGTAACAGATACGCAGTATTTT	CASSLGLSGVTDTQYF
NA	TRBJ2-3	TRBV19	TRBD1	TGTGCCAGTAGTATGGGGGCTCACAGGGGCTCCTTAGTAGATACGCAGTATTTT	CASSMGAHRGSLVDTQYF
NA	TRBJ2-2	TRBV2	TRBD1	TGTGCCAGCAGGGGACAGGGGGCGAACACCGGGGAGCTGTTTTTT	CASRGQGANTGELFF
NA	TRBJ1-5	TRBV9	TRBD1	TGTGCCAGCAGCCGGGACAGTTATAGCAATCAGCCCCAGCATTTT	CASSRDSYSNQPQHF
NA	TRBJ2-1	TRBV7-2	NA	TGTGCCAGCAGCTTAGTAGCAACTCAGGGCTACAATGAGCAGTTCTTC	CASSLVATQGYNEQFF
once	TRBJ2-3	TRBV7-9	TRBD2	TGTGCCAGCCCACCGCGGGACTACTTCACAGATACGCAGTATTTT	CASPPRDYFTDTQYF
NA	TRBJ1-2	TRBV25-1	NA	TGTGCCAGCAGTCGAAGTTTCGGCTACACCTTC	CASSRSFGYTF
NA	TRBJ1-1	TRBV7-8	TRBD1	TGTGCCAGCAGCCCGGGACAGGGGGTCTTTTTGAACACTGAAGCTTTCTTT	CASSPGQGVFLNTEAFF
once	TRBJ2-3	TRBV6-6	NA	TGTGCCAGCAGCCAGGGGGAGGGCCTCACAGATACGCAGTATTTT	CASSQGEGLTDTQYF
NA	TRBJ2-2	TRBV19	TRBD2	TGTGCCAGTAGTACTAGCGGGAGGATCGGGGAGCTGTTTTTT	CASSTSGRIGELFF
NA	TRBJ1-3	TRBV5-1	TRBD1	TGCGCCAGCAGCTCGGGGACAGCTGGAAACACCATATATTTT	CASSSGTAGNTIYF
once	TRBJ2-7	TRBV11-1	TRBD2	TGTGCCAGCAGCCTTGATAGCGGGACTACCTACGAGCAGTACTTC	CASSLDSGTTYEQYF
once	TRBJ2-5	TRBV20-1	NA	TGCAGTGCTAGGCTCGAGACCCAGTACTTC	CSARLETQYF
once	TRBJ2-1	TRBV30	TRBD2	TGTGCCTGGAGTAAGGGGACTAGTGCCAATGAGCAGTTCTTC	CAWSKGTSANEQFF
NA	TRBJ2-7	TRBV19	NA	TGTGCCAGTAAGAGGACAGCAGCTAACTCCTACGAGCAGTACTTC	CASKRTAANSYEQYF
NA	TRBJ2-7	TRBV5-4	NA	TGTGCCAGCAGCAGAGCCACCGCACTCCCGTGGAACGAGCAGTACTTC	CASSRATALPWNEQYF
NA	TRBJ2-2	TRBV19	NA	TGTGCCAGTAGTAACCAGGGGAGCAAGAGGGAGCTGTTTTTT	CASSNQGSKRELFF
NA	TRBJ1-1	TRBV28	NA	TGTGCCAGCAGTCTAAGACAGGCGAACACTGAAGCTTTCTTT	CASSLRQANTEAFF
NA	TRBJ1-4	TRBV6-1	TRBD1	TGTGCCAGCAGTCCCGACAGGGGTAGTGAAAAACTGTTTTTT	CASSPDRGSEKLFF
NA	TRBJ1-5	TRBV27	NA	TGTGCCAGCAGTTTAAGCAGGGGTGGCCAGCCCCAGCATTTT	CASSLSRGGQPQHF
NA	TRBJ2-5	TRBV9	NA	TGTGCCAGCAGCGTCGGCCCGCAAGAGACCCAGTACTTC	CASSVGPQETQYF
NA	TRBJ2-3	TRBV7-2	NA	TGTGCCAGCAGCTTTCTAAACCAGCCAGATACGCAGTATTTT	CASSFLNQPDTQYF
NA	TRBJ2-7	TRBV30	TRBD2	TGTGCCTGGAGTCAGAGCGGGAACTACGAGCAGTACTTC	CAWSQSGNYEQYF
NA	TRBJ2-7	TRBV4-2	NA	TGTGCCAGCAGAGACCGGGCCCCAGGCGGGGAGCAGTACTTC	CASRDRAPGGEQYF